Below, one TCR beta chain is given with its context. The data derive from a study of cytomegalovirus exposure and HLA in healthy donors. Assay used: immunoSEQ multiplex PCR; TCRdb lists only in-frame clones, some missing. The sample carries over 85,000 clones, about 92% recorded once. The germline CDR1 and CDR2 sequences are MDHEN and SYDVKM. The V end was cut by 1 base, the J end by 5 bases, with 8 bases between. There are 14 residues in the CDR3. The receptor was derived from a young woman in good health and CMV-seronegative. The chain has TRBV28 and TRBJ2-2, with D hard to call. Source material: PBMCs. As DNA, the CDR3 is TGTGCCAGCAGTTTATCCGGAGATACCGGGGAGCTGTTTTTT. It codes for CASSLSGDTGELFF.